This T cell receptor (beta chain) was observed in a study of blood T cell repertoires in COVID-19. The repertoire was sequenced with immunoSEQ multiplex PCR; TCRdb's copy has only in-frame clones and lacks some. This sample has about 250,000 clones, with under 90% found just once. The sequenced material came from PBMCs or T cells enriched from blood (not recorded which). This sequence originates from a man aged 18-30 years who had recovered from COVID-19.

In nucleotides, the CDR3 is TGCGCCAGCAGCTTGACTGCAGATACGCAGTATTTT. It specifies CASSLTADTQYF. This sequence joins TRBV5-1 and TRBJ2-3; D uncertain. The CDR3 runs 12 residues. V was clipped by 1 base and J by 4 bases, with 4 bases between them. In germline, CDR1 is SGHRS, CDR2 YFSETQ.